The 28 T cell receptor beta chains below were found in one sample sequenced in a study of CD8 T cells in Susac syndrome (dated by TCRdb to the late 2010s). The receptor library was made with the immunoSEQ multiplex PCR assay. RNA was extracted using the RNeasy kit, and roughly 0.45 to 1 ug of the RNA was reverse transcribed with random hexamers. The public reads were quality trimmed at Q25 with fastp and then assembled into clones with MiXCR by TCRdb, keeping productive beta chains. Each CDR3 protein gets just one entry, which takes the most common genes and DNA from the rows behind it. In all, the sample holds 180,000 or so distinct CDR3 sequences, and around 95% of those were seen once. Around 0.15% of the sample rests with the top ten. Sequencing input: CD4+ T cells from PBMCs. Receptors were obtained from a human donor in good health.

The V and J genes are TRBV20-1 and TRBJ1-2; 8 bases line up with TRBD1. Germline trimming cut 6 bases from V and 5 bases from J; bases unmatched to any gene: 8. The CDR3 has 13 amino acids. Germline V gives CDR1 DFQATT, CDR2 SNEGSKA (reference sequence). CDR3 DNA sequence: TGCAGTGCGGAAACAGGGGGATCGTATGGCTACACCTTC. Amino acid sequence: CSAETGGSYGYTF.

The rearrangement uses TRBV30 and TRBJ2-5; no reliable D call. V was clipped by 2 bases and J by 1 base, with 11 bases between them. The germline gives CDR1 GTSNPN, CDR2 SVGIG (reference sequence). The CDR3 spans 14 residues. In DNA form, the CDR3 reads TGTGCCTGGAGTACCCGGACCGTCCAAGAGACCCAGTACTTC. Translated, it gives CAWSTRTVQETQYF.

The rearrangement uses TRBV7-9 and TRBJ1-2; 10 bases map to TRBD1. The J segment lost 8 bases and the V segment lost 8 bases, leaving 2 bases of the junction unmatched. Germline V gene data show CDR1 as SEHNR and CDR2 as FQNEAQ (reference sequence). There are 11 residues in the CDR3. In DNA form, the CDR3 reads TGTGCCAGCGGGACAGGGGAGGGCTACACCTTC. Translated: CASGTGEGYTF. Based on the CDR3 plus reference TRBV7-9 and TRBJ1-2, the full variable domain is DTGVSQNPRHKITKRGQNVTFRCDPISEHNRLYWYRQTLGQGPEFLTYFQNEAQLEKSRLLSDRFSAERPKGSFSTLEIQRTEQGDSAMYLCASGTGEGYTFGSGTRLTVV.

This clonotype was detected once. V usage is TRBV5-1 and J usage is TRBJ2-5, with D possibly matching TRBD1 (6 bases). V shed 2 bases and J shed 5 bases, with 10 bases lying between them. Germline V CDR1 and CDR2: SGHRS, YFSETQ. The CDR3 consists of 13 residues. This CDR3 is CASSFGQMETQYF. DNA for the CDR3: TGCGCCAGCAGCTTCGGACAGATGGAGACCCAGTACTTC.

V usage is TRBV14 and J usage is TRBJ1-1; maybe TRBD1 (5 bases). CDR1 is SGHDN, CDR2 FVKESK, per germline. There are 13 residues in the CDR3. V was pared by 2 bases and J by 11 bases, with 15 bases between. In nucleotides, the CDR3 is TGTGCCAGCAGCCAAATGGTGGGGACGGGTGCTTTCTTT. Amino acids: CASSQMVGTGAFF.

This sequence joins TRBV9 and TRBJ2-1; no definite D call. Germline V lookup: CDR1 SGDLS, CDR2 YYNGEE. Trimming left V 1 base short and J 5 bases short, with 10 bases between. This CDR3 has 14 residues. The CDR3 DNA is TGTGCCAGCAGCGTAACGACCGACAACAATGAGCAGTTCTTC. Translating it yields CASSVTTDNNEQFF.

The CDR3 DNA follows: TGTGCCAGCACCACCGTGGGAGAGACCCAGTACTTC. It yields the protein CASTTVGETQYF. The chain couples TRBV6-2 or TRBV6-3 to TRBJ2-5; D remains ambiguous. The CDR3 consists of 12 residues. V gave up 7 bases and J gave up 4 bases, with 10 bases separating them. Germline loops: CDR1 MNHEY, CDR2 SVGEGT.

The chain is built from TRBV12-3 or TRBV12-4 and TRBJ1-1; 10 nucleotides align to TRBD1. Trimming at V came to 5 bases and at J to 10 bases, leaving 7 bases not matched to a gene. This CDR3 is built from 13 residues. The CDR3, as DNA: TGTGCCAGCAGTCCCCGACAGGGGGCTGGAGCTTTCTTT. Amino acids: CASSPRQGAGAFF.

This sequence joins TRBV3-1 and TRBJ2-7; 10 nucleotides align to TRBD2. The CDR3 is 14 amino acids. Germline V CDR1 and CDR2: LGHDT, YNNKEL (reference sequence). The V segment lost 6 bases and the J segment 7 bases; nucleotides outside the gene matches: 9. CDR3 in DNA: TGTGCCAGCAGAGTCAGCGGGGGGGCGAAAGAGCAGTACTTC. It codes for CASRVSGGAKEQYF.

This chain uses TRBV12-3 or TRBV12-4 with TRBJ2-1; TRBD2 is a possible D gene (5 bases). V was cut by 5 bases and J by 8 bases, with 10 bases left in between. This CDR3 has 12 amino acids. CDR3 sequence: CASSQSGYEQFF. CDR3 in DNA: TGTGCCAGCAGTCAGAGCGGTTATGAGCAGTTCTTC.

The chain recombines TRBV6-6 with TRBJ1-5, with 7 bases identical to TRBD1. The CDR3 totals 14 residues. Germline CDR1 and CDR2: MNHNY and SVGAGI (reference sequence). The junction had 7 bases not matched to a gene; V was cut back by 7 bases and J by 4 bases. CDR3 protein: CASTLQGMNQPQHF. CDR3 nucleotide sequence: TGTGCCAGCACCTTACAGGGGATGAATCAGCCCCAGCATTTT.

The rearrangement joins TRBV30 to TRBJ2-3; the D gene is possibly TRBD1 (5 bases). The CDR3 runs to 14 residues. Trimming took off 5 bases at V and 6 bases at J, with 18 bases between the two ends. Germline V gives CDR1 GTSNPN, CDR2 SVGIG (reference sequence). CDR3 coding DNA: TGTGCCTGGGCGGAACAGGCCAGCGTCGATACGCAGTATTTT. Translated, it gives CAWAEQASVDTQYF. Complete variable domain (other parts from reference TRBV30 and TRBJ2-3): SQTIHQWPATLVQPVGSPLSLECTVEGTSNPNLYWYRQAAGRGLQLLFYSVGIGQISSEVPQNLSASRPQDRQFILSSKKLLLSDSGFYLCAWAEQASVDTQYFGPGTRLTVL.

This clonotype occurred once. V usage is TRBV12-3 or TRBV12-4 and J usage is TRBJ1-1; D is undetermined. The CDR3 runs 14 residues. Trimming took 5 bases from V and 0 from J, leaving 10 bases between them. CDR3 amino acids: CASSANFMNTEAFF. In DNA form, the CDR3 reads TGTGCCAGCAGTGCGAATTTCATGAACACTGAAGCTTTCTTT.

The chain employs TRBV18 and TRBJ2-7; no definite D call. CDR1 is KGHSH and CDR2 is LQKENI in the germline V gene. This CDR3 contains 13 residues. Trimming took 6 bases from V and 2 from J, leaving 11 bases between them. The CDR3 coding sequence is TGTGCCAGCTCGCCAGCTGGCGCCTACGAGCAGTACTTC. Translation: CASSPAGAYEQYF.

The rearrangement uses TRBV29-1 and TRBJ2-7; D remains unclear. The germline V gene has CDR1 SQVTM and CDR2 ANQGSEA. The CDR3 loop spans 13 amino acids. Trimming took off 6 bases at V and 5 bases at J, with 17 bases between the two ends. The CDR3 DNA reads as TGCAGCGTCGGGCCCCAGGAAACGGACGAGCAGTACTTC. Residues: CSVGPQETDEQYF.

The V and J genes are TRBV7-6 and TRBJ2-5; D is undetermined. The CDR3 covers 13 residues. V lost 4 bases, J lost 6 bases, and 12 bases lay in between. The germline gives CDR1 SGHVS, CDR2 FNYEAQ. The CDR3: CASSSPDGQTQYF. The CDR3, as DNA: TGTGCCAGCAGCTCGCCGGATGGGCAGACCCAGTACTTC. Variable domain in full (rest from reference TRBV7-6 and TRBJ2-5): GAGVSQSPRYKVTKRGQDVALRCDPISGHVSLYWYRQALGQGPEFLTYFNYEAQQDKSGLPNDRFSAERPEGSISTLTIQRTEQRDSAMYRCASSSPDGQTQYFGPGTRLLVL.

V usage is TRBV7-2 and J usage is TRBJ2-1; 9 positions agree with TRBD1. This CDR3 is 15 amino acids long. Per the germline V gene, CDR1 is SGHTA and CDR2 is FQGNSA. V was pared by 4 bases and J by 6 bases, with 7 bases of the junction left unmatched. CDR3 in amino acids: CASSSGQGVINEQFF. CDR3 in DNA: TGTGCCAGCAGCTCGGGACAGGGAGTAATCAATGAGCAGTTCTTC.

J is TRBJ2-5 and V is TRBV21-1; the table's D call TRBD1 went unverified against the DNA. TRBV21-1 represents a pseudogene. This CDR3 has 14 amino acids. The chain's CDR3 is CASSKKGSEETQYF. In nucleotides, the CDR3 is TGTGCCAGCAGCAAAAAGGGGAGTGAAGAGACCCAGTACTTC.

This chain connects TRBV4-2 to TRBJ2-7; no reliable D call. The V and J ends lost 2 bases and 2 bases respectively, with 7 bases between them. Per germline, CDR1 LGHNA and CDR2 YNFKEQ. The CDR3 is made up of 13 amino acids. CDR3 sequence reads: CASSQLGTYEQYF. CDR3 bases: TGTGCCAGCAGCCAACTGGGCACCTACGAGCAGTACTTC.

The chain joins TRBV20-1 to TRBJ2-1; D not certain. CDR3 length equals 14 residues. Trimming cost V 6 bases and J 5 bases, with 17 bases left between them. The V gene's germline CDR1 is DFQATT and CDR2 SNEGSKA (reference sequence). The CDR3 here is CSAIDSLRHNEQFF. CDR3 in DNA: TGCAGTGCCATTGACTCACTAAGGCACAATGAGCAGTTCTTC.

J is TRBJ2-3 and V is TRBV9, with unresolved D. CDR3 length equals 13 residues. V was clipped by 2 bases and J by 2 bases, with 6 bases between them. The V gene's germline CDR1 is SGDLS and CDR2 YYNGEE. In nucleotides, the CDR3 is TGTGCCAGCAGCGTGGGCTACACAGATACGCAGTATTTT. It specifies CASSVGYTDTQYF.

This rearrangement joins TRBV28 to TRBJ2-7; 9 bases agree with TRBD1. Losses at the gene ends were 10 bases for V and 1 base for J; bases not matched to a gene: 8. This CDR3 comprises 14 residues. Germline V gene sequence: CDR1 MDHEN, CDR2 SYDVKM. DNA for the CDR3: TGTGCCATCTCAGGGACAGGGTCATCCTACGAGCAGTACTTC. It encodes CAISGTGSSYEQYF.

In DNA form, the CDR3 reads TGCAGCGTTGAAGACTTCCTGTACAGCGCGGGGGAGACCCAGTACTTC. It yields the protein CSVEDFLYSAGETQYF. This sequence joins TRBV29-1 and TRBJ2-5, with D tentatively TRBD2 (6 bases). This CDR3 has 16 amino acids. V shed 0 bases and J shed 5 bases, with 19 bases lying between them. Germline CDR1 is SQVTM and CDR2 is ANQGSEA.

The chain uses TRBV12-3 or TRBV12-4 and TRBJ1-2, with D possibly being TRBD1 (6 bases). The V gene lost 3 bases and the J gene lost 6 bases, with 17 bases spanning the gap. The CDR3 is made up of 15 amino acids. CDR3: CASSFGAGRGDGYTF. CDR3 bases: TGTGCCAGCAGTTTTGGTGCCGGCAGGGGAGATGGCTACACCTTC.

V gene TRBV7-2 combines with J gene TRBJ2-1; 9 bases match TRBD2. Germline values: CDR1 SGHTA, CDR2 FQGNSA. The CDR3 runs to 13 residues. The V and J ends lost 6 bases and 6 bases, in that order; junction bases with no gene match: 3. Here the CDR3 DNA reads TGTGCCAGCAGGGGACTAGCAGTCAATGAGCAGTTCTTC. This translates into CASRGLAVNEQFF.

The gene calls are TRBV27 and TRBJ1-5, with D perhaps matching TRBD1 (6 bases). V lost 5 bases to trimming and J lost 5 bases, with 10 bases between them. The germline V gene has CDR1 MNHEY and CDR2 SMNVEV (reference sequence). The length of the CDR3 is 13 residues. The CDR3 coding sequence is TGTGCCAGCAGTAATAGGGGGGATCAGCCCCAGCATTTT. Its translation is CASSNRGDQPQHF.

This clonotype has just one count. This CDR3 is CASSLDRGRTDTQYF. The CDR3 nucleotides are TGTGCCAGCAGCTTGGACAGGGGTAGGACAGATACGCAGTATTTT. The rearrangement uses TRBV7-2 and TRBJ2-3; 9 bases are shared with TRBD1. The germline CDR1 and CDR2 sequences are SGHTA and FQGNSA. Germline trimming cut 3 bases from V and 3 bases from J; bases unmatched to any gene: 4. This CDR3 has 15 residues. The full variable domain, its missing parts supplied by reference TRBV7-2 and TRBJ2-3, is GAGVSQSPSNKVTEKGKDVELRCDPISGHTALYWYRQSLGQGLEFLIYFQGNSAPDKSGLPSDRFSAERTGGSVSTLTIQRTQQEDSAVYLCASSLDRGRTDTQYFGPGTRLTVL.

The CDR3 loop is CASSVAAQGASYEQYF. In DNA form, the CDR3 reads TGTGCCAGCAGCGTAGCGGCTCAGGGTGCCTCCTACGAGCAGTACTTC. The rearrangement uses TRBV9 and TRBJ2-7, with D possibly matching TRBD1 (5 bases). Germline CDR1 and CDR2: SGDLS and YYNGEE. The CDR3 runs to 16 residues. Trimming shortened V by 0 bases and J by 0 bases, and 13 bases separated the two germline ends.